This record looks at one TCR beta chain sequence and its context. This clonotype occurred many times. What this receptor recognizes is not known. Per-base quality was not reported, and no clone a single base away is much larger than it. The data were taken from a study of CD8 T cells in ankylosing spondylitis (dated by TCRdb to between 2016 and 2019). About the investigation overall: The study set out to find disease-linked TCR variants by profiling T cell receptor beta repertoires in ankylosing spondylitis patients and healthy donors. The full study cohort was made up of 25 ankylosing spondylitis patients and 108 healthy donors. Samples of peripheral blood were taken, and for ankylosing spondylitis patients, synovial fluid was collected as well. Results the study describes overall, beyond this receptor: According to the report, matched synovial fluid samples from ankylosing spondylitis patients were significantly enriched for the disease-linked clones. Some of the motif variants had been reported before in the synovial fluid and blood of reactive arthritis patients, a finding that suggests common disease-initiation mechanisms. The disease-linked clones had a CD8+ phenotype and were found at relatively low frequencies in peripheral blood. Blood from ankylosing spondylitis patients appeared to be characterized by a TCR beta motif made up of under ten highly homologous amino acid variants.

Sequencing relied on an Illumina HiSeq 2500. Quantitative 5'-RACE with molecular barcodes was used to prepare TCR beta libraries. The paper's data handling went like this. A new computational method, built on a probabilistic model of VDJ rearrangement, was used to identify disease-linked TCR variants. The public reads were reprocessed in TCRdb via fastp at Q25 and MiXCR, keeping in-frame beta chains. Each record represents a unique CDR3 protein, reported with the most common genes and DNA among its rows. The V and J calls were determined by TCRdb, not by the authors. Here the sample has 450,000 to 550,000 distinct CDR3 sequences; roughly 5% occur a single time. The top ten hold 3% to 4.5% of the sample. CDR1 and CDR2 are read off the germline V gene as SGHDT and YYEEEE. The V end gives up 0 bases and the J end 4 bases, leaving 3 bases in the junction not matched to a gene. There are 16 amino acids in the CDR3, from cysteine to phenylalanine inclusive. The CDR3 DNA has 48 bases and is translated from base 1.

This clonotype originated in a male donor with ankylosing spondylitis. The chain links TRBV5-6 with TRBJ2-1; a stretch of 11 junction bases matches TRBD2. Sequenced input: blood, either unsorted or a sorted T cell fraction (not recorded which). The DNA sequence is TGTGCCAGCAGCTTGGTGGGACTAGCGGAATACAATGAGCAGTTCTTC. This is translated as CASSLVGLAEYNEQFF.